The 16 T cell receptor beta chains below were found in one sample sequenced in a study of OX40 agonist ivuxolimab in advanced cancers. TCRdb's table, derived via immunoSEQ multiplex PCR, lists solely in-frame clones and lacks some. The data contain about 140,000 clones, about 93% of them singletons. Source: CD4+ or CD8+ T cells sorted from blood, taken in a trial of the OX40 agonist ivuxolimab. Receptor source: an adult with an advanced solid tumor such as melanoma, head and neck, liver or kidney cancer.

Only one count was recorded for this clone. The chain uses TRBV5-1 and TRBJ1-5; D is ambiguous. This CDR3 contains 14 residues. The ends were cut back, 0 bases at V and 7 bases at J, with 11 bases in the middle. CDR1 and CDR2 from the germline V gene are SGHRS and YFSETQ. Written as DNA, the CDR3 is TGCGCCAGCAGCTTGGAGATTAGTGGACAGCCCCAGCATTTT. Its protein is CASSLEISGQPQHF.

This chain joins TRBV6-6 and TRBJ1-2, with D perhaps matching TRBD1 (6 bases). Germline lookup yields CDR1 MNHNY and CDR2 SVGAGI (reference sequence). The CDR3 has 15 residues. V was cut by 7 bases and J by 8 bases, with 23 bases left in between. CDR3 in amino acids: CASTLVDGGRWGYTF. Written as DNA, the CDR3 is TGTGCCAGCACCCTGGTTGATGGGGGGCGTTGGGGCTACACCTTC.

The gene calls are TRBV14 and TRBJ1-2; D ambiguous. V lost 1 base and J lost 6, with 15 bases in between. Germline V gives CDR1 SGHDN, CDR2 FVKESK. The CDR3 covers 15 residues. As DNA, the CDR3 is TGTGCCAGCAGCCAAGGGTTCGGGCAAGGGCATGGCTACACCTTC. Residues: CASSQGFGQGHGYTF.

The chain combines TRBV5-4 with TRBJ1-1, with D unclear. V was pared by 4 bases and J by 0 bases, with 10 bases between. Germline CDR1 is SGHNT and CDR2 is YYREEE (reference sequence). This CDR3 is built from 14 residues. The chain's CDR3 is CASSDLYMNTEAFF. In DNA, the CDR3 is TGTGCCAGCAGCGACCTATACATGAACACTGAAGCTTTCTTT.

The chain has TRBV12-5 and TRBJ2-1, with 8 bases aligning to TRBD2. The CDR3 runs to 15 residues. The germline V gene encodes CDR1 LGHNT and CDR2 FRNRAP. The V segment lost 5 bases and the J segment 7 bases; nucleotides outside the gene matches: 10. CDR3 nucleotide sequence: TGTGCTAGTGGTAAACCGGGACTAGGGGAAAATGAGCAGTTCTTC. Its translation is CASGKPGLGENEQFF.

This rearrangement joins TRBV18 to TRBJ1-1, with a tentative D call TRBD1 (6 bases). The V gene's germline CDR1 is KGHSH and CDR2 LQKENI. The germline V and J ends were trimmed by 3 bases and 6 bases, with 23 bases remaining between them. The CDR3 runs to 17 residues. CDR3 coding DNA: TGTGCCAGCTCACCCCCGGGGGGCCCGGGAATGGGTGCTGAAGCTTTCTTT. It yields the protein CASSPPGGPGMGAEAFF.

The chain carries TRBV18 and TRBJ2-3; TRBD1 aligns across 10 bases. Germline assignment: CDR1 KGHSH and CDR2 LQKENI. The CDR3 contains 17 residues. V lost 1 base and J lost 1; bases outside the gene matches: 5. The CDR3 DNA reads as TGTGCCAGCTCACCACTCCCGGGACAGGGGCGCACAGATACGCAGTATTTT. Amino acid sequence: CASSPLPGQGRTDTQYF.

The gene calls are TRBV28 and TRBJ1-4; 7 bases map to TRBD1. Germline values: CDR1 MDHEN, CDR2 SYDVKM. The V segment lost 10 bases and the J segment 6 bases; nucleotides outside the gene matches: 8. CDR3 size: 13 residues. The CDR3 DNA is TGTGCCATCCAACAGGGGATTGATGAAAAACTGTTTTTT. Translated, it gives CAIQQGIDEKLFF.

The chain uses TRBV7-2 and TRBJ2-4; 13 bases align to TRBD2. CDR3 length: 16 amino acids. The trim removed 1 base at V and 4 bases at J, leaving 1 base unmatched. In germline, CDR1 is SGHTA, CDR2 FQGNSA. CDR3 coding DNA: TGTGCCAGCAGCTTAGAGACTAGCGGGGGGAAAAACATTCAGTACTTC. This encodes CASSLETSGGKNIQYF.

The CDR3 coding sequence is TGTGCCAGCAGCCCAGGGGCAGGCCCGGGGCAGTACTTC. The encoded protein is CASSPGAGPGQYF. V is TRBV7-9 and J is TRBJ2-7; possible D gene TRBD1, 6 bases. The CDR3 is 13 residues long. Trimming took off 5 bases at V and 9 bases at J, with 17 bases between the two ends. Germline V gene lookup returns CDR1 SEHNR and CDR2 FQNEAQ (reference sequence).

The chain has TRBV28 and TRBJ2-2; TRBD2 matches 11 bases. J was trimmed by 5 bases and V by 5 bases; bases with no gene match: 4. This CDR3 has 15 amino acids. Germline V gene lookup returns CDR1 MDHEN and CDR2 SYDVKM. The CDR3 loop reads CASSTSGRFTGELFF. Written as DNA, the CDR3 is TGTGCCAGCAGTACTAGCGGGAGATTTACCGGGGAGCTGTTTTTT.

The rearrangement uses TRBV27 and TRBJ2-2; TRBD2 matches 11 bases. Trimming removed 7 bases from V and 2 bases from J; junction bases left unmatched: 9. Germline CDR1 reads MNHEY; CDR2 reads SMNVEV (reference sequence). The CDR3 has 17 residues. CDR3 protein: CASTPLAGGGNTGELFF. The CDR3 DNA reads TGTGCCAGCACCCCATTAGCGGGGGGGGGTAACACCGGGGAGCTGTTTTTT.

The V and J genes are TRBV2 and TRBJ2-2; D call uncertain. V was trimmed by 5 bases and J by 1 base, leaving 11 bases between them. CDR3 length: 15 residues. CDR1 SNHLY and CDR2 FYNNEI come from the germline V gene. CDR3 protein: CASSRGPRNTGELFF. CDR3 nucleotides: TGTGCCAGCAGTCGTGGACCCAGGAACACCGGGGAGCTGTTTTTT.

V usage is TRBV28 and J usage is TRBJ1-1; D is unclear. This CDR3 region has 14 residues. Germline V gene lookup returns CDR1 MDHEN and CDR2 SYDVKM. With 5 bases removed from V and 7 bases from J, the gap between germline ends came to 17 bases. The CDR3: CASSHQSGGYEAFF. The CDR3 DNA reads TGTGCCAGCAGTCACCAGAGCGGCGGCTATGAAGCTTTCTTT.

The chain carries TRBV5-1 and TRBJ1-6; a possible D gene is TRBD1 (6 bases). The CDR3 loop spans 15 amino acids. The V end was cut by 1 base, the J end by 7 bases, with 12 bases between. Germline CDR1 and CDR2: SGHRS and YFSETQ. CDR3 sequence (DNA): TGCGCCAGCAGCTTGCCGTCAGGGGAAAATTCACCCCTCCACTTT. This sequence encodes CASSLPSGENSPLHF.

The J gene is TRBJ1-5, the V gene TRBV6-1; D uncertain. CDR1 and CDR2 (germline): MNHNS, SASEGT. The CDR3 is 13 amino acids. Trimming shortened V by 7 bases and J by 0 bases, and 7 bases separated the two germline ends. CDR3 sequence reads: CASTTVSNQPQHF. CDR3 DNA: TGTGCCAGCACGACGGTTAGCAATCAGCCCCAGCATTTT.